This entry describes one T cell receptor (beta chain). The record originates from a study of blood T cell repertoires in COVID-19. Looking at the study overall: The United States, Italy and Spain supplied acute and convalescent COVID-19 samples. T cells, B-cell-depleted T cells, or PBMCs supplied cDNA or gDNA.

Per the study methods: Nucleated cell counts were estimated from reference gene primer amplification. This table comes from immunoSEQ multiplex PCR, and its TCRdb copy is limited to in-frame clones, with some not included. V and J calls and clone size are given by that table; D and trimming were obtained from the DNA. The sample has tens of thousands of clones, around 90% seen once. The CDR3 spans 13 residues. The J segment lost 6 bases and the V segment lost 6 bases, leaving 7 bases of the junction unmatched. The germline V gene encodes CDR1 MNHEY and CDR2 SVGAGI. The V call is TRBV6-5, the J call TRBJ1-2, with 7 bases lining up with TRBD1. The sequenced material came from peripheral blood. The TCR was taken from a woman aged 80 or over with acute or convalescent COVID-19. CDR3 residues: CASRATGRDGYTF. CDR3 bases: TGTGCCAGCAGAGCGACAGGGAGAGATGGCTACACCTTC.